These 27 T cell receptor beta chains share one sample of origin, sequenced in a study of blood T cell repertoires in COVID-19. Using immunoSEQ multiplex PCR, the repertoire was profiled, and TCRdb retains in-frame clones only, with some absent. The sample contains nearly 70,000 clones, about 90% of which appear only once. The sequenced sample was peripheral blood. The source is a woman in her fifties or sixties with COVID-19, enrolled during active disease.

The chain recombines TRBV19 with TRBJ1-5; no reliable D call. V was cut by 2 bases and J by 4 bases, with 6 bases left in between. The CDR3 contains 13 residues. Germline CDR1 and CDR2: LNHDA and SQIVND (reference sequence). This chain's CDR3 is CASSIQKNQPQHF. CDR3 in DNA: TGTGCCAGTAGTATACAGAAAAATCAGCCCCAGCATTTT.

The V and J genes are TRBV4-1 and TRBJ2-3; 12 bases agree with TRBD2. The CDR3 is 15 amino acids. J was trimmed by 4 bases and V by 3 bases; bases with no gene match: 2. Germline CDR1 and CDR2: MGHRA and YSYEKL. CDR3 in DNA: TGCGCCAGCAGCCAGGGACTAGCGGGTGCAGATACGCAGTATTTT. Translation gives CASSQGLAGADTQYF.

The chain has TRBV15 and TRBJ1-3; D gene uncertain. V was cut by 1 base and J by 3 bases, with 10 bases left in between. The CDR3 spans 15 residues. Germline CDR1 and CDR2: LNHNV and YYDKDF (reference sequence). The CDR3 nucleotides are TGTGCCACCAGCAGAGCCGCGGGGATTGGAAACACCATATATTTT. Protein product: CATSRAAGIGNTIYF.

The chain is built from TRBV2 and TRBJ2-7; D perhaps matches TRBD1 (5 bases). The CDR3 has 15 amino acids. The V end lost 0 bases, the J end lost 6 bases, and 15 bases lay between the germline ends. CDR1 is SNHLY and CDR2 is FYNNEI in the germline V gene. CDR3 sequence reads: CASSEAPGRGGEQYF. CDR3 bases: TGTGCCAGCAGTGAAGCGCCTGGAAGGGGCGGCGAGCAGTACTTC.

This chain uses TRBV14 with TRBJ2-7; TRBD2 matches at 11 bases. Germline-derived CDR1 and CDR2 are SGHDN and FVKESK. Trimming cost V 6 bases and J 6 bases; bases outside gene matches: 10. There are 15 residues in the CDR3. CDR3 sequence reads: CASSVIAGGPGEQYF. CDR3 nucleotides: TGTGCCAGCAGTGTCATAGCGGGAGGGCCGGGCGAGCAGTACTTC.

The rearrangement joins TRBV5-6 to TRBJ2-7; no reliable D call. CDR1 is SGHDT and CDR2 is YYEEEE in the germline V gene. The CDR3 loop spans 14 amino acids. Trimming cost V 0 bases and J 6 bases, with 13 bases left between them. The DNA for the CDR3 is TGTGCCAGCAGCTTGGCTCTGGATTCGGGCGAGCAGTACTTC. As protein: CASSLALDSGEQYF.

The chain couples TRBV28 to TRBJ1-2; 7 bases align to TRBD1. This CDR3 spans 14 amino acids. After removal of 3 bases from V and 3 bases from J, the junction contained 4 bases not matched to a gene. Germline lookup yields CDR1 MDHEN and CDR2 SYDVKM. CDR3 residues: CASSFGTAYYGYTF. CDR3 nucleotide sequence: TGTGCCAGCAGTTTCGGGACAGCCTACTATGGCTACACCTTC.

The chain employs TRBV27 and TRBJ2-1, with D possibly matching TRBD1 (6 bases). CDR3 length: 13 amino acids. Per germline, CDR1 MNHEY and CDR2 SMNVEV (reference sequence). Trimming left V 6 bases short and J 0 bases short, with 6 bases between. The CDR3, as DNA: TGTGCCAGCAGACAGGGCTCCTACAATGAGCAGTTCTTC. Its protein product is CASRQGSYNEQFF.

The rearrangement links TRBV5-6 to TRBJ1-6; 8 bases agree with TRBD1. CDR3 size: 14 residues. Germline values: CDR1 SGHDT, CDR2 YYEEEE. With V trimmed by 0 bases and J by 10 bases, 3 bases remained unmatched. The CDR3 protein is CASSLATGVSPLHF. The CDR3 nucleotides read TGTGCCAGCAGCTTGGCGACAGGGGTGTCACCCCTCCACTTT.

V is TRBV7-3 and J is TRBJ2-1; 10 positions match TRBD2. Trimming removed 4 bases from V and 4 bases from J; junction bases left unmatched: 16. The CDR3 runs to 19 residues. Per germline, CDR1 SGHTA and CDR2 FQGTGA. CDR3 sequence (DNA): TGTGCCAGCAGCTCGGTGGGGAAGCTACTAGCGGGAAATTACAATGAGCAGTTCTTC. Protein: CASSSVGKLLAGNYNEQFF.

The chain is built from TRBV7-2 and TRBJ2-5, with TRBD2 identical over 10 bases. After removal of 5 bases from V and 2 bases from J, the junction contained 8 bases not matched to a gene. The CDR3 runs 16 residues. Germline assignment: CDR1 SGHTA and CDR2 FQGNSA. CDR3 residues: CASSPPGLAFQETQYF. DNA for the CDR3: TGTGCCAGCAGCCCCCCGGGACTAGCGTTTCAAGAGACCCAGTACTTC.

The rearrangement joins TRBV27 to TRBJ1-2, with D possibly matching TRBD1 (6 bases). Germline V CDR1 and CDR2: MNHEY, SMNVEV (reference sequence). This CDR3 has 13 residues. The V end was cut by 8 bases, the J end by 8 bases, with 18 bases between. As DNA, the CDR3 is TGTGCCAGCCCCGGAGGACAGCACTCGGGCTACACCTTC. The encoded protein is CASPGGQHSGYTF.

The rearrangement joins TRBV6-2 or TRBV6-3 to TRBJ1-4; D gene ambiguous. The CDR3 runs to 15 residues. CDR1 and CDR2 (germline): MNHEY, SVGEGT. The germline V and J ends were trimmed by 5 bases and 7 bases, with 17 bases remaining between them. In nucleotides, the CDR3 is TGTGCCAGCAGTCTTCCGGGAAGGGATGGTGAAAAACTGTTTTTT. Translation gives CASSLPGRDGEKLFF.

There are a few counts of this clone. J is TRBJ2-7 and V is TRBV5-1, with a weak D call TRBD1 (5 bases). CDR1 and CDR2 from the germline V gene are SGHRS and YFSETQ. The CDR3 is 15 residues long. Trimming removed 3 bases at V and 2 bases at J, with 15 bases between. The CDR3 is CASSSGPGQTYEQYF. The DNA of the CDR3 is TGCGCCAGCAGCTCTGGTCCCGGACAAACCTACGAGCAGTACTTC. The whole variable domain, remainder taken from reference TRBV5-1 and TRBJ2-7, is KAGVTQTPRYLIKTRGQQVTLSCSPISGHRSVSWYQQTPGQGLQFLFEYFSETQRNKGNFPGRFSGRQFSNSRSEMNVSTLELGDSALYLCASSSGPGQTYEQYFGPGTRLTVT.

The V gene is TRBV6-5, the J gene TRBJ2-1, with no clear D. This CDR3 contains 13 residues. V was clipped by 8 bases and J by 3 bases, with 11 bases between them. The germline V gene has CDR1 MNHEY and CDR2 SVGAGI. The CDR3 is CASGAVLYNEQFF. The DNA of the CDR3 is TGTGCCAGCGGAGCAGTTCTCTACAATGAGCAGTTCTTC.

The chain links TRBV7-6 to TRBJ2-7; TRBD2 matches at 11 bases. CDR1 is SGHVS and CDR2 is FNYEAQ in the germline V gene. Trimming took 5 bases from V and 3 from J; bases not matched to a gene: 15. CDR3 length: 18 residues. In nucleotides, the CDR3 is TGTGCCAGCAGCCCGAGAGTGACTAGCGGGGATCGGGGCTACGAGCAGTACTTC. As protein: CASSPRVTSGDRGYEQYF.

The V call is TRBV24-1, the J call TRBJ2-1; 10 positions match TRBD2. V dropped 5 bases and J dropped 7; count of bases not matched to a gene: 7. CDR3 length: 15 residues. Germline CDR1 reads KGHDR; CDR2 reads SFDVKD. CDR3 DNA sequence: TGTGCCACCAGTGGTCAAGCGGGAGGGCCGAATGAGCAGTTCTTC. As protein: CATSGQAGGPNEQFF.

The chain recombines TRBV28 with TRBJ1-2; 10 nucleotides line up with TRBD1. J gave up 4 bases and V 2 bases, and 7 bases lay outside the gene matches. CDR3 size: 16 residues. Germline V CDR1 and CDR2: MDHEN, SYDVKM. CDR3 sequence reads: CASSLRTGGVAYGYTF. CDR3 sequence (DNA): TGTGCCAGCAGTTTAAGGACAGGGGGAGTCGCCTATGGCTACACCTTC.

The V gene is TRBV6-6, the J gene TRBJ2-5, with D perhaps TRBD1 (6 bases). CDR1 and CDR2 from the germline V gene are MNHNY and SVGAGI (reference sequence). The V and J ends lost 7 bases and 2 bases respectively, with 14 bases between them. The CDR3 contains 14 residues. The CDR3 sequence is CASTGNRAQETQYF. The DNA of the CDR3 is TGTGCCAGCACCGGGAACAGGGCGCAAGAGACCCAGTACTTC.

The table lists this clone with a count of one. The V gene is TRBV27, the J gene TRBJ1-6, with D perhaps matching TRBD1 (6 bases). The V end lost 5 bases, the J end lost 8 bases, and 16 bases lay between the germline ends. This CDR3 is built from 15 residues. Looked up from germline, CDR1 is MNHEY and CDR2 is SMNVEV (reference sequence). CDR3 sequence: CASSLQGTPYSPLHF. CDR3 coding DNA: TGTGCCAGCAGTCTACAGGGAACCCCTTATTCACCCCTCCACTTT.

This sequence joins TRBV19 and TRBJ1-1; D might be TRBD1 (6 bases). Between the trimmed V and J ends, which lost 3 bases and 5 bases, there was a span of 16 bases. CDR1 LNHDA and CDR2 SQIVND come from the germline V gene (reference sequence). The CDR3 covers 15 residues. CDR3 loop: CASSMEVARGTEAFF. CDR3 DNA sequence: TGTGCCAGTAGTATGGAGGTCGCGAGGGGGACTGAAGCTTTCTTT.

The chain uses TRBV12-3 or TRBV12-4 and TRBJ1-2, with D perhaps TRBD1 (6 bases). The CDR3 length is 12 residues. Between the trimmed V and J ends, which lost 4 bases and 8 bases, there was a span of 11 bases. DNA for the CDR3: TGTGCCAGCAGTTATACAGGGAGCGGCTACACCTTC. Residues: CASSYTGSGYTF.

The rearrangement uses TRBV4-1 and TRBJ1-1, with TRBD1 matching 8 bases. The trim removed 4 bases at V and 5 bases at J, leaving 6 bases unmatched. Germline V CDR1 and CDR2: MGHRA, YSYEKL. The CDR3 is made up of 14 amino acids. CDR3 residues: CASSLGQGNTEAFF. The CDR3 nucleotides read TGCGCCAGCAGCCTCGGACAGGGTAATACTGAAGCTTTCTTT.

The chain is built from TRBV4-1 and TRBJ2-1; TRBD2 aligns across 13 bases. Germline V gene data show CDR1 as MGHRA and CDR2 as YSYEKL. This CDR3 contains 17 residues. V shed 1 base and J 6 bases; nucleotides not matched to a gene: 6. CDR3 nucleotides: TGCGCCAGCAGCCAAGCCGGACTAGCGGGAGTGAGCAATGAGCAGTTCTTC. Translated, it gives CASSQAGLAGVSNEQFF.

The chain carries TRBV30 and TRBJ2-5, with 8 bases aligning to TRBD2. The CDR3 sequence is 11 residues long. The V segment lost 5 bases and the J segment 5 bases; nucleotides outside the gene matches: 1. The germline gives CDR1 GTSNPN, CDR2 SVGIG (reference sequence). CDR3 sequence (DNA): TGTGCCTGGGGCGGGGGGGAGACCCAGTACTTC. Its protein product is CAWGGGETQYF.

This clone was observed a single time. The V and J genes are TRBV28 and TRBJ2-7, with 8 bases fitting TRBD2. The CDR3 length is 15 residues. Trimming removed 2 bases from V and 3 bases from J; junction bases left unmatched: 6. CDR1 MDHEN and CDR2 SYDVKM come from the germline V gene. The CDR3 here is CASSLSGGPNYEQYF. CDR3 in DNA: TGTGCCAGCAGTTTAAGCGGGGGCCCCAACTACGAGCAGTACTTC.

This clone was detected a few times. The chain employs TRBV7-2 and TRBJ2-2, with D possibly being TRBD1 (5 bases). This CDR3 is built from 16 residues. From germline, CDR1 is SGHTA and CDR2 FQGNSA. V shed 0 bases and J shed 0 bases, with 8 bases lying between them. The CDR3 DNA reads as TGTGCCAGCAGCTTAGCGGGGCGACCGAACACCGGGGAGCTGTTTTTT. As protein: CASSLAGRPNTGELFF.